This TCR beta chain appears in the sequencing data of a study of OX40 agonist ivuxolimab in advanced cancers. Of note for this clone: Its antigen remains unidentified.

Regarding the study as a whole: Specificity for antigen went undetermined in the expanded peripheral T cells. The study found that CD8+ T cells averaged more expanded clones than CD4+.

This table comes from immunoSEQ multiplex PCR, and its TCRdb copy is limited to in-frame clones, with some not included. Here the sample spans nearly 65,000 clones, over 80% being singletons. CDR3 length: 15 residues. V lost 3 bases to trimming and J lost 5 bases; unmatched junction nucleotides: 4. Germline assignment: CDR1 LGHNA and CDR2 YSLEER. Autoimmune disease history or systemic immunosuppression meant exclusion. The TCR was taken from an adult with an advanced solid tumor such as melanoma, head and neck, liver or kidney cancer. This chain uses TRBV4-3 with TRBJ2-5, with 12 bases matching TRBD2. The source material was CD4+ or CD8+ T cells sorted from blood, sampled in a trial of the OX40 agonist ivuxolimab. DNA of the CDR3: TGCGCCAGCAGCCAGACTAGCGGGAGCGCCGAGACCCAGTACTTC. It specifies CASSQTSGSAETQYF.